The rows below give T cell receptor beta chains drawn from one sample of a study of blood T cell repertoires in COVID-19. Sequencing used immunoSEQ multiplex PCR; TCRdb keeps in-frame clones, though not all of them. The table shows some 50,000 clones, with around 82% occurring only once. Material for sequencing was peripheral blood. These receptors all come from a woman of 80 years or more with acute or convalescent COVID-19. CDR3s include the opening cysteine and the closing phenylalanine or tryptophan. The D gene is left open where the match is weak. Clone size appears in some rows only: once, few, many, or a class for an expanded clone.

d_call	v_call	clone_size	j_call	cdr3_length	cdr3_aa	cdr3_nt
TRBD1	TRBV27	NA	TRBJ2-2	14	CASRPDRAPGELFF	TGTGCCAGCAGACCGGACAGGGCCCCCGGGGAGCTGTTTTTT
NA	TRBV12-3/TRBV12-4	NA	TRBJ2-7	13	CASSPRQAYEQYF	TGTGCCAGCAGTCCACGACAGGCCTACGAGCAGTACTTC
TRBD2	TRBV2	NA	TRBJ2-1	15	CASSEPNGREGEQFF	TGTGCCAGCAGTGAACCAAACGGGCGGGAGGGTGAGCAGTTCTTC
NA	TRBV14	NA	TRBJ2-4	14	CASSHGQDTDIQYF	TGTGCCAGCAGCCATGGTCAGGATACGGACATTCAGTACTTC
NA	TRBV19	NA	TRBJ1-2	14	CASKDTGKGYGYTF	TGTGCCAGTAAAGATACAGGGAAAGGATATGGCTACACCTTC
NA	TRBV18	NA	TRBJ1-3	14	CASSPADSGNTIYF	TGTGCCAGCTCACCGGCCGACTCTGGAAACACCATATATTTT
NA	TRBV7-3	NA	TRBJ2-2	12	CASSRDTGELFF	TGTGCCAGCAGCCGAGACACCGGGGAGCTGTTTTTT
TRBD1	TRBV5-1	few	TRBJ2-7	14	CASSSGTGGRIVVF	TGCGCCAGCAGCTCCGGGACAGGTGGGAGGATAGTAGTCTTC
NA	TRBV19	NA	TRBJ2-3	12	CASRTGYDTQYF	TGTGCCAGTAGAACAGGGTACGATACGCAGTATTTT
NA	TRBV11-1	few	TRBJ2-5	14	CASSPDSPSETQYF	TGTGCCAGCAGTCCCGACAGCCCCTCAGAGACCCAGTACTTC
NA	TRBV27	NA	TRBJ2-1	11	CASSMYNEQFF	TGTGCCAGCAGTATGTATAATGAGCAGTTCTTC
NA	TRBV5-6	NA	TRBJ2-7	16	CASSLAPGPVRVEQYF	TGTGCCAGCAGCTTGGCCCCGGGTCCCGTACGTGTCGAGCAGTACTTC
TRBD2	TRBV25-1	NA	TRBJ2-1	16	CAAGPSGGASYNEQFF	TGTGCCGCCGGTCCTAGCGGGGGGGCATCCTACAATGAGCAGTTCTTC
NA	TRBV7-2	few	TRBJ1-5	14	CASSLGQGNQPQHF	TGTGCCAGCAGCTTAGGGCAGGGTAATCAGCCCCAGCATTTT
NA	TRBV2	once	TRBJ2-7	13	CASSAHKSPEQYF	TGTGCCAGCAGTGCCCACAAGTCCCCCGAGCAGTACTTC
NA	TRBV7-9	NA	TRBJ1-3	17	CASTQAGRLFSGNTIYF	TGTGCCAGCACCCAAGCAGGCCGACTCTTCTCTGGAAACACCATATATTTT
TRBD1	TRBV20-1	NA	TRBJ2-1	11	CSARVGDRGFF	TGCAGTGCTAGAGTAGGGGACAGGGGGTTCTTC
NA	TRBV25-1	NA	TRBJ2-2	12	CASSEYVGELFF	TGTGCCAGCAGTGAATACGTGGGGGAGCTGTTTTTT
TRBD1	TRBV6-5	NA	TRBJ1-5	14	CASSWDRADQPQHF	TGTGCCAGCAGCTGGGACAGGGCGGATCAGCCCCAGCATTTT
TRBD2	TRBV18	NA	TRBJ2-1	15	CASSPPTSGRNEQFF	TGTGCCAGCTCACCACCGACTAGCGGGAGAAATGAGCAGTTCTTC
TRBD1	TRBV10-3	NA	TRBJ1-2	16	CAISASGTGTNYGYTF	TGTGCCATCAGTGCTTCTGGGACAGGGACTAACTATGGCTACACCTTC
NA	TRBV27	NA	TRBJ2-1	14	CASSSPGAYNEQFF	TGTGCCAGCTCCTCACCCGGGGCCTACAATGAGCAGTTCTTC
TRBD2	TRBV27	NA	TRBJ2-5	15	CASSVAGGPQETQYF	TGTGCCAGCAGCGTAGCGGGAGGTCCCCAAGAGACCCAGTACTTC
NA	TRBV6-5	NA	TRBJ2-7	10	CATDTYEQYF	TGTGCCACTGACACCTACGAGCAGTACTTC
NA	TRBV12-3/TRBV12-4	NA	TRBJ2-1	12	CASSLGRYEQFF	TGTGCCAGCAGCTTGGGGAGATATGAGCAGTTCTTC
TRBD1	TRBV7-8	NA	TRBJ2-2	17	CASSPSRTGVDTGELFF	TGTGCCAGCAGCCCAAGCCGGACAGGGGTCGACACCGGGGAGCTGTTTTTT
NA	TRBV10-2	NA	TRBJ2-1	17	CASPATDLKGTSYEQFF	TGCGCCAGCCCCGCTACTGACCTGAAAGGAACTAGTTATGAGCAGTTCTTC
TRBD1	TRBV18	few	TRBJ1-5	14	CASSGTGGNQPQHF	TGTGCCAGCTCAGGGACAGGGGGCAATCAGCCCCAGCATTTT
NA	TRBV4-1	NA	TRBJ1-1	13	CASRRGLNTEAFF	TGCGCCAGCAGAAGGGGATTGAACACTGAAGCTTTCTTT
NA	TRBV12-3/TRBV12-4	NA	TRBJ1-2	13	CASSLGQRYGYTF	TGTGCCAGCAGTTTAGGGCAGCGCTATGGCTACACCTTC